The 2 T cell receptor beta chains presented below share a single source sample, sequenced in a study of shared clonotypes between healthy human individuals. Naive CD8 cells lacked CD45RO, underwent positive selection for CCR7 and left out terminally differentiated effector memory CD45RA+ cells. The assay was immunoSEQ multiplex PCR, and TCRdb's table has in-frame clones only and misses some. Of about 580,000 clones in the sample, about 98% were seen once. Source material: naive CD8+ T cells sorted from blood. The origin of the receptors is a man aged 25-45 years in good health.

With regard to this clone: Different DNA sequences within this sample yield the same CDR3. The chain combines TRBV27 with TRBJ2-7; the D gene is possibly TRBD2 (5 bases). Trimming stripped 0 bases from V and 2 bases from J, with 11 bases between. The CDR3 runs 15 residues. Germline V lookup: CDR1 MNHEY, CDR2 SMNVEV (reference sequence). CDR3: CASSLSTGTTYEQYF. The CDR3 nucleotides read TGTGCCAGCAGTTTATCGACGGGAACAACCTACGAGCAGTACTTC.

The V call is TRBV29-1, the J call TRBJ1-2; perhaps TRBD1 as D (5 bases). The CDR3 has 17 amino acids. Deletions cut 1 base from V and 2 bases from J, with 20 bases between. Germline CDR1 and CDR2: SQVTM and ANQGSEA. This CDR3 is CSVEGELGTEENYGYTF. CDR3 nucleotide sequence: TGCAGCGTTGAAGGAGAACTCGGGACGGAAGAGAACTATGGCTACACCTTC.